Presented here are 2 T cell receptor beta chains from one specimen sequenced in a study of blood T cell repertoires in COVID-19. The table came from immunoSEQ multiplex PCR; TCRdb's copy has only in-frame clones and leaves some out. The sample gives about 170,000 clones, around four fifths of which show up once; around 19% is in the top ten. Sequences were obtained from peripheral blood. These receptors originate from a woman in her sixties or seventies who had recovered from COVID-19.

This chain uses TRBV11-1 with TRBJ2-3, with D perhaps matching TRBD2 (6 bases). The CDR3 covers 14 residues. CDR1 is SGHAT, CDR2 FQDESV, per germline (reference sequence). V shed 3 bases and J shed 6 bases, with 13 bases lying between them. The CDR3 loop is CASSFPWDLDTQYF. CDR3 DNA: TGTGCCAGCAGCTTCCCATGGGACTTGGATACGCAGTATTTT.

This CDR3 is CASSQFGGDTQYF. CDR3 coding DNA: TGTGCCAGCAGCCAATTTGGGGGGGATACGCAGTATTTT. The chain has TRBV3-1 (or the pseudogene TRBV3-2) and TRBJ2-3; tentative D call: TRBD2 (6 bases). V shed 2 bases and J shed 6 bases, with 9 bases lying between them. The CDR3 spans 13 residues. Germline CDR1 LGHDT, CDR2 YNNKEL (reference sequence).